This is a list of T cell receptor beta chains from one sample in a study of blood T cell repertoires in COVID-19. Using immunoSEQ multiplex PCR, the repertoire was profiled, and TCRdb retains in-frame clones only, with some absent. Altogether 85,000 to 120,000 clones are present, roughly 92% being singletons, with the ten largest covering 1.9%. The specimen sequenced was peripheral blood. The receptors come from a woman in her fifties or sixties with COVID-19, enrolled during active disease. CDR3s include the opening cysteine and the closing phenylalanine or tryptophan. D genes are given only for firm matches. Clone size, where shown, is once, few, many, or a class for clones that have expanded.

J | V | D | size | DNA | CDR3
TRBJ1-2 | TRBV5-8 | . | . | TGTGCCAGCAGCATGGACGGGACTAACTATGGCTACACCTTC | CASSMDGTNYGYTF
TRBJ2-4 | TRBV27 | . | . | TGTGCCAGCAGTTTAGGAGTAGGGAGTATCAAAAACATTCAGTACTTC | CASSLGVGSIKNIQYF
TRBJ2-3 | TRBV5-5 | TRBD2 | once | TGTGCCAGCAGTTCCCCGGGACTAGAAACAGATACGCAGTATTTT | CASSSPGLETDTQYF
TRBJ1-2 | TRBV11-2 | TRBD1 | . | TGTGCCAGCAGCCAGGGGGCGAACTATGGCTACACCTTC | CASSQGANYGYTF
TRBJ2-1 | TRBV5-1 | TRBD1 | . | TGCGCCAGCAGTTCTAGACAGGGGGTTTATGAGCAGTTCTTC | CASSSRQGVYEQFF
TRBJ2-2 | TRBV5-4 | TRBD1 | once | TGTGCCAGCAGCTTGGGGACAGGTTCGGCCGGGGAGCTGTTTTTT | CASSLGTGSAGELFF
TRBJ1-3 | TRBV5-8 | . | . | TGTGCCAGCAGCTTGGCCGGGGGGGATTCCTACTCTGGAAACACCATATATTTT | CASSLAGGDSYSGNTIYF
TRBJ1-5 | TRBV7-8 | . | . | TGTGCCAGCAGCGATTCAGGGTTCAATCAGCCCCAGCATTTT | CASSDSGFNQPQHF
TRBJ1-5 | TRBV28 | TRBD1 | . | TGTGCCAGCAGCAGCCGGGACAGAACAAATCAGCCCCAGCATTTT | CASSSRDRTNQPQHF
TRBJ1-5 | TRBV21-1 | . | . | TGTGCCAGCAGCAAAGGTTCTTTCTCAATGGGGCGCAATCAGCCCCAGCATTTT | CASSKGSFSMGRNQPQHF
TRBJ2-1 | TRBV19 | . | . | TGTGCCAGTAGCCAGTCCCCACCGGTAGTGGGGGCTAAACGTGAGCAGTTCTTC | CASSQSPPVVGAKREQFF
TRBJ1-5 | TRBV2 | . | few | TGTGCCAGCAGCCTGGACAGAAATCAGCCCCAGCATTTT | CASSLDRNQPQHF
TRBJ1-6 | TRBV5-5 | TRBD1 | . | TGTGCCAGCAGCTTACGACAGGGCCACCATAATTCACCCCTCCACTTT | CASSLRQGHHNSPLHF
TRBJ2-1 | TRBV3-1/TRBV3-2 | TRBD1 | once | TGTGCCAGCACCCGAACGACAGGGGTCCAAGAGCAGTTCTTC | CASTRTTGVQEQFF
TRBJ1-5 | TRBV6-5 | TRBD1 | . | TGTGCCAGCAGCGGGACAGGGGAAGCCCAGCCCCAGCATTTT | CASSGTGEAQPQHF
TRBJ2-1 | TRBV20-1 | TRBD2 | . | TGCAGTGCTAGTTTGGGGATAGCGGGGGTTGAGCAGTTCTTC | CSASLGIAGVEQFF
TRBJ2-3 | TRBV9 | . | . | TGTGCCAGCAGCGTGGCCCCCCCAGATACGCAGTATTTT | CASSVAPPDTQYF
TRBJ2-2 | TRBV9 | . | . | TGTGCCAGCGGCTTTAACACCGGGGAGCTGTTTTTT | CASGFNTGELFF
TRBJ1-4 | TRBV6-5 | . | . | TGTGCCAGCAGTTACAGGGCAGGGAATGAAAAACTGTTTTTT | CASSYRAGNEKLFF
TRBJ1-1 | TRBV28 | . | . | TGTGCCAGCAGCGAGGTGAACACTGAAGCTTTCTTT | CASSEVNTEAFF
TRBJ2-1 | TRBV6-1 | TRBD2 | . | TGTGCCAGCAGTGAAGCTTTGGCGGGGGGGCGGTTCTTC | CASSEALAGGRFF
TRBJ2-1 | TRBV18 | . | . | TGTGCCAGCTCACCCCCGACAGGACTTTCCTACAATGAGCAGTTCTTC | CASSPPTGLSYNEQFF
TRBJ2-3 | TRBV3-1/TRBV3-2 | . | . | TGTGCCAGCAGCCCCCCTTCAGATACGCAGTATTTT | CASSPPSDTQYF
TRBJ1-2 | TRBV29-1 | . | . | TGCAGCGTTGGGGCAATCGGAAACTATGGCTACACCTTC | CSVGAIGNYGYTF
TRBJ2-7 | TRBV27 | . | . | TGTGCCAGCAGTTGGACAGCGGGATCCTACGAGCAGTACTTC | CASSWTAGSYEQYF
TRBJ2-2 | TRBV19 | TRBD2 | . | TGTGCCAGTAGTATCCGGCGGGGGGGCCGTACCGGGGAGCTGTTTTTT | CASSIRRGGRTGELFF
TRBJ2-7 | TRBV7-9 | . | . | TGTGCCAGCAGCTTGGGGGCGAACGAGCAGTACTTC | CASSLGANEQYF
TRBJ2-3 | TRBV5-6 | . | . | TGTGCCAGCAGCCTTAGCGACGGGGGGCCCACAGATACGCAGTATTTT | CASSLSDGGPTDTQYF
TRBJ2-2 | TRBV5-1 | . | . | TGCGCCAGCAGCTTGGGACATTTGGTAACCGGGGAGCTGTTTTTT | CASSLGHLVTGELFF
TRBJ2-1 | TRBV5-1 | TRBD2 | once | TGCGCCAGCAGCCCGGGACTAGCTTACAATGAGCAGTTCTTC | CASSPGLAYNEQFF
TRBJ2-3 | TRBV19 | . | . | TGTGCCAGTAGTACTGCAGGGGCAGATACGCAGTATTTT | CASSTAGADTQYF
TRBJ2-7 | TRBV27 | TRBD1 | . | TGTGCCAGCAGTTTAATGGCAGGGGGCAGCTACGAGCAGTACTTC | CASSLMAGGSYEQYF
TRBJ1-2 | TRBV7-9 | . | . | TGTGCCAGCAGCTTTGTCGGTTTTAGGTCAGGTCGGCGAGGGGGCTACACCTTC | CASSFVGFRSGRRGGYTF
TRBJ2-1 | TRBV10-3 | TRBD1 | . | TGTGCCATCAGTGTGCCGGGACAGGGGGGCTACAATGAGCAGTTCTTC | CAISVPGQGGYNEQFF
TRBJ2-3 | TRBV15 | . | . | TGTGCCACCAGCATAGAGGGGGGGCCCGGAGATACGCAGTATTTT | CATSIEGGPGDTQYF
TRBJ1-3 | TRBV9 | . | . | TGTGCCAGCAGCGTAGGGGCTTACTCTGGAAACACCATATATTTT | CASSVGAYSGNTIYF
TRBJ1-2 | TRBV7-9 | TRBD1 | . | TGTGCCAGCAGCCCGGGACAGATGTGGTCCTATGGCTACACCTTC | CASSPGQMWSYGYTF
TRBJ1-1 | TRBV10-2 | . | . | TGCGCCACGGGGGGGCCTGACACTGAAGCTTTCTTT | CATGGPDTEAFF
TRBJ1-2 | TRBV12-3/TRBV12-4 | . | once | TGTGCCAGCAGTTTGAGGGTTAACTATGGCTACACCTTC | CASSLRVNYGYTF
TRBJ1-1 | TRBV6-5 | . | once | TGTGCCAGCATCAAGCGAGGGGGATCCACTGAAGCTTTCTTT | CASIKRGGSTEAFF
TRBJ2-2 | TRBV4-1 | TRBD1 | . | TGCGCCAGCAGCCTACAGGGGGGAACCGGGGAGCTGTTTTTT | CASSLQGGTGELFF
TRBJ1-1 | TRBV29-1 | . | . | TGCAGCGTTGGTCGGGGAACTGAAGCTTTCTTT | CSVGRGTEAFF
TRBJ1-1 | TRBV11-3 | . | . | TGTGCCAGCAGCCCGCGGTGGGGGAGGGGTGAAGCTTTCTTT | CASSPRWGRGEAFF